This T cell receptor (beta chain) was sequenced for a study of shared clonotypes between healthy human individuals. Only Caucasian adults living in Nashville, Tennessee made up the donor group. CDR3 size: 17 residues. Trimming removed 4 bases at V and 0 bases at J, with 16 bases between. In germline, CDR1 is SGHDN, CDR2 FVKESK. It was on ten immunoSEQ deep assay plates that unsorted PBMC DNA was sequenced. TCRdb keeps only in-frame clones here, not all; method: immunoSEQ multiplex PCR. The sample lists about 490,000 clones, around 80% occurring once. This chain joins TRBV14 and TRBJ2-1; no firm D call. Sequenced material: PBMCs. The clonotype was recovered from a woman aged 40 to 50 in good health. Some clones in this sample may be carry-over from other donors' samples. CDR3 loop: CASSLHHGPSSYNEQFF. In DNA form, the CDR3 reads TGTGCCAGCAGCCTTCACCACGGGCCAAGCTCCTACAATGAGCAGTTCTTC.